The 32 T cell receptor beta chains reported below all come from one sample, sequenced in a study of T cells in Graves' hyperthyroidism and ophthalmopathy. Regions amplified from RNA transcripts were the TCR beta CDR3 regions. Primed by the HTBI set, a first-round RT-PCR was run on the TCR CDR3. One entry per CDR3 protein results from TCRdb running MiXCR on the multiplex PCR reads. The sample includes over 700,000 distinct CDR3 sequences, under 45% seen only once; the top ten take roughly 30%. Material: blood. These receptors all come from a woman aged 40 to 55 with Graves' hyperthyroidism.

As concerns this clonotype: Just one base apart from a much larger clone, this may be a read error. The chain carries TRBV2 and TRBJ1-5; 7 bases map to TRBD1. Germline V lookup: CDR1 SNHLY, CDR2 FYNNEI. The CDR3 runs 15 residues. The CDR3 here is CAGRYRQGGNQPQHF. Here the CDR3 DNA reads TGTGCCGGCAGATATAGACAGGGTGGCAATCAGCCCCAGCATTTT.

This chain joins TRBV2 and TRBJ2-5; TRBD1 might be the D (6 bases). Between the trimmed V and J ends, which lost 7 bases and 2 bases, there was a span of 11 bases. Germline V gene lookup returns CDR1 SNHLY and CDR2 FYNNEI. CDR3 length: 13 residues. CDR3 region: CASMPGQQETQYF. The CDR3 DNA follows: TGTGCCAGCATGCCAGGACAGCAAGAGACCCAGTACTTC.

This clonotype was found once. The gene calls are TRBV12-3 or TRBV12-4 and TRBJ2-2, with D possibly TRBD1 on 6 matching bases. The CDR3 totals 17 residues. V was shortened by 0 bases and J by 3 bases, with 14 bases between the two germline ends. The CDR3 here is CASSLAPQGRDTGELFF. Here the CDR3 DNA reads TGTGCCAGCAGTTTAGCCCCCCAGGGGCGCGACACCGGGGAGCTGTTTTTT.

The V and J genes are TRBV20-1 and TRBJ2-7; no clear D gene. Trimming left V 0 bases short and J 4 bases short, with 13 bases between. The CDR3 has 14 residues. The germline V gene has CDR1 DFQATT and CDR2 SNEGSKA (reference sequence). The CDR3 DNA sequence: TGCAGTGCTAGAGAGGCCCAGGAGCAATACGAGCAGTACTTC. It codes for CSAREAQEQYEQYF.

This clonotype came up a few times. The rearrangement links TRBV11-2 to TRBJ1-2, with D perhaps TRBD1 (6 bases). Deletions cut 1 base from V and 7 bases from J, with 13 bases between. The germline V gene encodes CDR1 SGHAT and CDR2 FQNNGV. This CDR3 spans 14 amino acids. The CDR3 is CASSLAGPRGGYTF. DNA of the CDR3: TGTGCCAGCAGCTTAGCCGGGCCCAGGGGTGGCTACACCTTC. Looking up the rest from reference TRBV11-2 and TRBJ1-2 gives the full variable domain: EAGVAQSPRYKIIEKRQSVAFWCNPISGHATLYWYQQILGQGPKLLIQFQNNGVVDDSQLPKDRFSAERLKGVDSTLKIQPAKLEDSAVYLCASSLAGPRGGYTFGSGTRLTVV.

This clonotype was detected only a few times. One junction end does not reproduce the germline sequence, and a read error may be involved. This rearrangement joins TRBV7-7 to TRBJ2-7, with D unclear. Looked up from germline, CDR1 is SSHAT and CDR2 is FNYEAQ (reference sequence). CDR3 size: 15 residues. CDR3 DNA sequence: TGTGCTAGCAGCCCCGTCCTGGGTCCCCGCTACGAGCAGTACTTC. It translates to CASSPVLGPRYEQYF.

This clonotype was observed at least ten times. This sequence joins TRBV10-3 and TRBJ2-7; 11 bases agree with TRBD2. J lost 7 bases, V lost 2 bases, and 13 bases had no gene match. Germline V CDR1 and CDR2: ENHRY, SYGVKD. The CDR3 is 17 amino acids. CDR3 sequence reads: CAISETSGGGKTGEQYF. The CDR3 DNA reads as TGTGCCATCAGTGAGACTAGCGGGGGAGGTAAAACGGGTGAGCAGTACTTC.

A note on this clonotype: This clone may be a read error of a much larger clone one base away. This chain joins TRBV10-2 and TRBJ2-2, with D tentatively TRBD1 (6 bases). The CDR3 length is 14 residues. Germline CDR1 WSHSY, CDR2 SAAADI. In DNA, the CDR3 is TGCGCCAGCAGTTCCGGGACAAGAACCGGGAAGCTGTTTTTT. Translation gives CASSSGTRTGKLFF.

J is TRBJ2-7 and V is TRBV12-3 or TRBV12-4, with TRBD2 matching 9 bases. CDR3 length equals 19 residues. V gave up 4 bases and J gave up 12 bases; unmatched junction bases: 28. CDR3 sequence reads: CASSSGRGSIAGARISGYF. CDR3 nucleotide sequence: TGTGCCAGCAGTTCTGGGCGGGGCTCTATAGCGGGGGCTCGGATTAGTGGGTACTTC.

This clonotype was detected only once. V usage is TRBV6-1 and J usage is TRBJ1-5; tentatively, D is TRBD1 (5 bases). The CDR3 spans 18 residues. Trimming removed 5 bases from V and 2 bases from J, with 22 bases in between. Looked up from germline, CDR1 is MNHNS and CDR2 is SASEGT. Written as DNA, the CDR3 is TGTGCCAGCAGTAAAGAACTAACGGGGGGGATCGGCAATCAGCCCCAGCATTTT. Translating it yields CASSKELTGGIGNQPQHF.

A word on this clonotype: This may arise from a read error, as a much more abundant clone is one base away. This chain links TRBV11-2 with TRBJ1-2, with D uncertain. Per germline, CDR1 SGHAT and CDR2 FQNNGV. The CDR3 runs 11 residues. The CDR3 sequence: CAGSSPLAYTF. The CDR3 region has the DNA TGTGCCGGCAGCTCCCCCCTGGCCTACACCTTC.

The table lists this clonotype with many counts. The chain combines TRBV9 with TRBJ1-5, with D possibly matching TRBD1 (5 bases). CDR3 length: 15 amino acids. V lost 3 bases to trimming and J lost 7 bases, with 17 bases between them. The V gene's germline CDR1 is SGDLS and CDR2 YYNGEE. The CDR3 loop reads CASSEGPGGGQPQHF. Written as DNA, the CDR3 is TGTGCCAGCAGCGAGGGCCCGGGGGGAGGCCAGCCCCAGCATTTT.

This clonotype came up many times. The chain couples TRBV7-2 to TRBJ1-2; no definite D call. With 1 base removed from V and 8 bases from J, the gap between germline ends came to 11 bases. CDR3 size: 13 residues. Germline V gene sequence: CDR1 SGHTA, CDR2 FQGNSA. CDR3 in DNA: TGTGCCAGCAGCTTAGGCCCGTTGTGGGGCTACACCTTC. It specifies CASSLGPLWGYTF.

The chain employs TRBV7-2 and TRBJ2-5; TRBD2 matches 10 bases. CDR1 SGHTA and CDR2 FQGNSA come from the germline V gene. V shed 5 bases, J shed 6 bases, and the junction held 18 bases outside the gene matches. This CDR3 is 18 amino acids long. CDR3 coding DNA: TGTGCCAGCAGCCAAGATCCCACGGCTAGCGGGAGTACGAAGACCCAGTACTTC. Translating gives CASSQDPTASGSTKTQYF.

The table lists this clonotype with a count of one. The chain joins TRBV10-3 to TRBJ2-2; a possible D gene is TRBD2 (6 bases). V dropped 3 bases and J dropped 5 bases, with 7 bases sitting between them. Germline loops: CDR1 ENHRY, CDR2 SYGVKD. This CDR3 is 13 amino acids long. CDR3 sequence: CAISDGRTGELFF. The CDR3 DNA follows: TGTGCCATCAGTGATGGGAGGACCGGGGAGCTGTTTTTT.

Notes on this clonotype: A much larger clone lies one base from this, so it may be a read error. The rearrangement uses TRBV7-2 and TRBJ2-2; the D gene is possibly TRBD1 (6 bases). The germline V gene has CDR1 SGHTA and CDR2 FQGNSA. The CDR3 totals 20 residues. Between the trimmed V and J ends, which lost 1 base and 3 bases, there was a span of 24 bases. Here the CDR3 reads CASSLGDTQGRAADTGELFF. CDR3 DNA sequence: TGTGCCAGCAGCTTAGGGGACACTCAGGGCAGGGCGGCAGACACCGGGGAGCTGTTTTTT.

J is TRBJ2-7 and V is TRBV6-1; TRBD2 agrees at 10 bases. CDR1 and CDR2 (germline): MNHNS, SASEGT. The CDR3 consists of 15 residues. Trimming removed 8 bases from V and 4 bases from J; junction bases left unmatched: 11. The CDR3 is CASGAGLADSYEQYF. The CDR3 DNA is TGTGCCAGCGGCGCAGGACTAGCGGACTCATACGAGCAGTACTTC.

The chain carries TRBV6-6 and TRBJ1-5, with TRBD1 as a possible D gene (6 bases). Trimming shortened V by 8 bases and J by 7 bases, and 15 bases separated the two germline ends. The germline CDR1 and CDR2 sequences are MNHNY and SVGAGI (reference sequence). This CDR3 is 13 amino acids long. The CDR3 region is CASSPPQGQPQHF. The CDR3 DNA is TGTGCCAGCTCACCACCGCAGGGGCAGCCCCAGCATTTT.

V usage is TRBV20-1 and J usage is TRBJ1-5; 8 nucleotides line up with TRBD1. This CDR3 has 16 residues. The ends lost 3 bases at V and 5 bases at J; junction bases unmatched: 12. Per germline, CDR1 DFQATT and CDR2 SNEGSKA (reference sequence). Written as DNA, the CDR3 is TGCAGTGCTAGTAGGGGCAGGGGGCATGGAGATCAGCCCCAGCATTTT. Encoded protein: CSASRGRGHGDQPQHF.

This chain joins TRBV7-9 and TRBJ2-7, with D perhaps matching TRBD1 or TRBD2 (6 bases each). V was cut by 6 bases and J by 3 bases, with 30 bases left in between. Germline V lookup: CDR1 SEHNR, CDR2 FQNEAQ (reference sequence). This CDR3 region has 19 residues. CDR3 DNA sequence: TGTGCCAGCAGTTACTCGATGGCGGTCGGGGGCCCATCGAACTACGAGCAGTACTTC. Its translation: CASSYSMAVGGPSNYEQYF.

The rearrangement uses TRBV2 and TRBJ2-5; 8 nucleotides match TRBD2. The CDR3 has 15 residues. After removal of 8 bases from V and 1 base from J, the junction contained 9 bases not matched to a gene. Germline CDR1 SNHLY, CDR2 FYNNEI. The CDR3 region is CASVLRGGSQETQYF. CDR3 DNA sequence: TGTGCCAGCGTTCTTCGCGGGGGGTCCCAAGAGACCCAGTACTTC.

The V gene is TRBV5-1, the J gene TRBJ1-2; no reliable D call. Germline V gene lookup returns CDR1 SGHRS and CDR2 YFSETQ. CDR3 length: 14 amino acids. V was shortened by 4 bases and J by 8 bases, with 18 bases between the two germline ends. The CDR3 loop reads CASSLSTILEGYTF. The CDR3 coding sequence is TGCGCCAGCAGCCTATCGACTATTTTAGAGGGCTACACCTTC.

J is TRBJ2-5 and V is TRBV7-2; D is undetermined. Germline-derived CDR1 and CDR2 are SGHTA and FQGNSA. The length of the CDR3 is 15 residues. The V gene lost 1 base and the J gene lost 3 bases, with 12 bases spanning the gap. CDR3 sequence reads: CASSLEFRLEETQYF. CDR3 nucleotide sequence: TGTGCCAGCAGCTTAGAATTCAGGCTGGAAGAGACCCAGTACTTC.

The chain is built from TRBV4-1 and TRBJ2-7, with a tentative D call TRBD1 (7 bases). This CDR3 has 14 residues. Trimming took off 3 bases at V and 3 bases at J, with 12 bases between the two ends. Germline V gene lookup returns CDR1 MGHRA and CDR2 YSYEKL. In DNA, the CDR3 is TGCGCCAGCAGCCACGGCGGGACAGACTACGAGCAGTACTTC. This encodes CASSHGGTDYEQYF.

This clonotype was seen a handful of times. V usage is TRBV3-1 and J usage is TRBJ1-2; D not certain. Germline-derived CDR1 and CDR2 are LGHDT and YNNKEL (reference sequence). This CDR3 comprises 20 residues. V was pared by 4 bases and J by 0 bases, with 27 bases between. In nucleotides, the CDR3 is TGTGCCAGCAGCCCGTTGCAATCGCTCCGGCGACCAATAGCTAACTATGGCTACACCTTC. Its translation is CASSPLQSLRRPIANYGYTF.

The table lists this clonotype with a few counts. CDR3 protein: CSASPQYSSGNTIYF. Here the CDR3 DNA reads TGCAGTGCTAGCCCCCAGTACAGCTCTGGAAACACCATATATTTT. This rearrangement joins TRBV20-1 to TRBJ1-3, with D unclear. Trimming took 3 bases from V and 0 from J, leaving 12 bases between them. Germline V gene sequence: CDR1 DFQATT, CDR2 SNEGSKA (reference sequence). The CDR3 extends over 15 amino acids.

A few counts support this clonotype. This chain's CDR3 is CASSLVLARTGEQYF. The CDR3 DNA reads TGCGCCAGCAGCTTGGTGTTAGCTAGGACCGGCGAGCAGTACTTC. The chain couples TRBV5-1 to TRBJ2-7; D not certain. CDR1 is SGHRS and CDR2 is YFSETQ in the germline V gene. Deletions cut 0 bases from V and 6 bases from J, with 16 bases between. The CDR3 runs 15 residues.

This rearrangement joins TRBV7-9 to TRBJ2-7; TRBD1 is a possible D gene (5 bases). The CDR3 sequence is 13 residues long. CDR1 SEHNR and CDR2 FQNEAQ come from the germline V gene (reference sequence). V lost 5 bases to trimming and J lost 3 bases, with 11 bases between them. The CDR3 is CASSGYRNYEQYF. The CDR3 nucleotides are TGTGCCAGCAGCGGGTACAGGAACTACGAGCAGTACTTC.

This clonotype was recorded many times. The chain has TRBV7-2 and TRBJ1-1; possible D gene TRBD1, 5 bases. From germline, CDR1 is SGHTA and CDR2 FQGNSA. The length of the CDR3 is 15 residues. Trimming took 5 bases from V and 1 from J, leaving 14 bases between them. CDR3 nucleotide sequence: TGTGCCAGCAGCAAGGGGCCAGCGACGAACACTGAAGCTTTCTTT. Translation gives CASSKGPATNTEAFF. The full variable domain, in which reference TRBV7-2 and TRBJ1-1 provide the parts outside the CDR3, is GAGVSQSPSNKVTEKGKDVELRCDPISGHTALYWYRQSLGQGLEFLIYFQGNSAPDKSGLPSDRFSAERTGGSVSTLTIQRTQQEDSAVYLCASSKGPATNTEAFFGQGTRLTVV.

The chain employs TRBV29-1 and TRBJ2-7; 11 bases align to TRBD1. Germline lookup yields CDR1 SQVTM and CDR2 ANQGSEA. The CDR3 loop spans 13 amino acids. The trim removed 7 bases at V and 5 bases at J, leaving 7 bases unmatched. In DNA, the CDR3 is TGCAGCGCCCGGGGGACAGGGGGAAACGAGCAGTACTTC. Translated: CSARGTGGNEQYF.

Regarding this clonotype: A much more abundant neighbour one base away suggests this may be a read error. The chain carries TRBV13 and TRBJ1-2; no definite D call. Germline assignment: CDR1 PRHDT and CDR2 FYEKMQ (reference sequence). The CDR3 has 13 amino acids. As DNA, the CDR3 is TGTGCCAGCAGCTTGATTGGTGACATCTACTGGGCCTTC. Protein sequence: CASSLIGDIYWAF.

The chain couples TRBV12-3 or TRBV12-4 to TRBJ1-5; a possible D gene is TRBD1 (5 bases). The length of the CDR3 is 17 residues. V shed 8 bases and J shed 2 bases, with 22 bases lying between them. CDR3 residues: CASGPGPGPYGNQPQHF. CDR3 bases: TGTGCCAGCGGTCCCGGACCAGGGCCATATGGCAATCAGCCCCAGCATTTT.